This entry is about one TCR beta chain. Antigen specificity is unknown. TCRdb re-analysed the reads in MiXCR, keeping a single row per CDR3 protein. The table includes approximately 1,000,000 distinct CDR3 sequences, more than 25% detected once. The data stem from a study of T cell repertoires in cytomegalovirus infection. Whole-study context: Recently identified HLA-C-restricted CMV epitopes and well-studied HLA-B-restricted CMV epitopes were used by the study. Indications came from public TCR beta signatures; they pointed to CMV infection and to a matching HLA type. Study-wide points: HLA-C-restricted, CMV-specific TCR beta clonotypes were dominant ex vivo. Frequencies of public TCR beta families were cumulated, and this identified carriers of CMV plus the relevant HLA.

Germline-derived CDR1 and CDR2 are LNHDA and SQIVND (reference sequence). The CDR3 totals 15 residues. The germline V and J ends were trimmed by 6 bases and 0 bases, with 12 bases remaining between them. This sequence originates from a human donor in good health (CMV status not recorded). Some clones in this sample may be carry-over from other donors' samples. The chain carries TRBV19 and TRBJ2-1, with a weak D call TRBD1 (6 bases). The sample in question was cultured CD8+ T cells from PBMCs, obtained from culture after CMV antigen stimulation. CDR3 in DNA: TGTGCCAGTAGGTCGCAGGGGAGCTCCTACAATGAGCAGTTCTTC. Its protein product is CASRSQGSSYNEQFF.